Many counts were recorded for the clone carrying this T cell receptor beta chain. The antigen remains undetermined. These data come from a study of T cells in Graves' hyperthyroidism and ophthalmopathy. The overall study: Peripheral blood draws took place at initial diagnosis, ahead of any treatment.

CDR1 and CDR2 (germline): SNHLY, FYNNEI. V dropped 6 bases and J dropped 5 bases, with 14 bases sitting between them. The CDR3 is made up of 15 amino acids. Overall study findings and caveats: Most expanded thyroid clonotypes above 0.001 also appeared in blood. Through a model of 13 V-J features, ophthalmopathy was separated from stable hyperthyroidism.

Amplification yielded TCR beta CDR3 regions, with RNA transcripts as the source. The HTBI primer set was used in a first-round RT-PCR of the TCR CDR3. TCRdb independently ran MiXCR on the multiplex PCR reads; one entry per CDR3 protein. The table has around 250,000 distinct CDR3 sequences, 13% to 15% seen once. Material: blood. The chain has TRBV2 and TRBJ1-6; the D gene is possibly TRBD1 (6 bases). The sequence was obtained from a woman in her 40s with Graves' hyperthyroidism that later progressed to Graves' ophthalmopathy. CDR3 nucleotides: TGTGCCAGCAGCCTCGGACAGTTAAATAATTCACCCCTCCACTTT. Translating it yields CASSLGQLNNSPLHF.